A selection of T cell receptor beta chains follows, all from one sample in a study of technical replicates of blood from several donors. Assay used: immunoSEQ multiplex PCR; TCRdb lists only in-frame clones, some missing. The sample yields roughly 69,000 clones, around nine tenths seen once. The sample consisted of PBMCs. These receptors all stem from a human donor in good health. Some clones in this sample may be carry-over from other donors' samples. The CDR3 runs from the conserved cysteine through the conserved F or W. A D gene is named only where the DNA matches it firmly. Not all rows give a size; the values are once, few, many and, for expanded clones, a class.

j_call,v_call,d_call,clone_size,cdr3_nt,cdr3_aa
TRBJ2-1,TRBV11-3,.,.,TGTGCCAGCAGCTTACGGGGGTCCGGTGAGCAGTTCTTC,CASSLRGSGEQFF
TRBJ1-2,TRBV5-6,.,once,TGTGCCAGCAGCCGATCCCGGGAGCGCTATGGCTACACCTTC,CASSRSRERYGYTF
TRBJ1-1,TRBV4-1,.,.,TGCGCCAGCAGCCAACCCTTAACGGGCAGGGATCGTACTGAAGCTTTCTTT,CASSQPLTGRDRTEAFF
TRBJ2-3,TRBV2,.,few,TGTGCCAGCAGTGATTCGGGGGTAGGCACAGATACGCAGTATTTT,CASSDSGVGTDTQYF
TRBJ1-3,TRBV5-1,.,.,TGCGCCAGCAGTGCGGAATTTGACTCTGGAAACACCATATATTTT,CASSAEFDSGNTIYF
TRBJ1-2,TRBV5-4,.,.,TGTGCCAGCAGCTTGAGGGGTGGCTACACCTTC,CASSLRGGYTF
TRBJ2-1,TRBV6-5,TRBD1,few,TGTGCCAGCAGTTACTCCCCGGGACAGGGGGGCAATGAGCAGTTCTTC,CASSYSPGQGGNEQFF
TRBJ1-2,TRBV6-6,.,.,TGTGCCAGCAGCCTCTATGGCTACACCTTC,CASSLYGYTF
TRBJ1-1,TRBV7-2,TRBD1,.,TGTGCCAGCAGCGTACGACAGGGGGGGACTGAAGCTTTCTTT,CASSVRQGGTEAFF
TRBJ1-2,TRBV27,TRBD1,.,TGTGCCAGCAGCCCACAGGGGTCATATGGCTACACCTTC,CASSPQGSYGYTF
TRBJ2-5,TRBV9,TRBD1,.,TGTGCCAGCAGCGGAGGGCAGGGGGCAGGAGAGACCCAGTACTTC,CASSGGQGAGETQYF
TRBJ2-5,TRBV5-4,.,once,TGTGCCAGCAGCTTGGCAGGCTTGGTGGAGACCCAGTACTTC,CASSLAGLVETQYF
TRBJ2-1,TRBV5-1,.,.,TGCGCCAGCAGCTTGGGAACTTCGCGGGGTTACAATGAGCAGTTCTTC,CASSLGTSRGYNEQFF
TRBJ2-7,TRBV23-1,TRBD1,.,TGCGCCAGCAGTCAATCGGACAGGGGTTGCTTCTACGAGCAGTACTTC,CASSQSDRGCFYEQYF
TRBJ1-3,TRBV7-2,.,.,TGTGCCAGCAGCTTAGATGCCGGGGTCGGCACCATATATTTT,CASSLDAGVGTIYF
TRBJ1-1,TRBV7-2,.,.,TGTGCCAGCAGCCAGGCGGGGAGGGGGAACACTGAAGCTTTCTTT,CASSQAGRGNTEAFF
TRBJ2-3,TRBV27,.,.,TGTGCCAGCCTTAACAGGGCAGGGGCGACAGATACGCAGTATTTT,CASLNRAGATDTQYF
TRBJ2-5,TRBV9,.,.,TGTGCCAGCAGCGTAGGGGCGATGAAGACCCAGTACTTC,CASSVGAMKTQYF
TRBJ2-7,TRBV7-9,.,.,TGTGCCAGCAGCTTAACGTGGGCATCCGAGCAGTACTTC,CASSLTWASEQYF